The 17 T cell receptor beta chains given below trace back to one sample, sequenced in a study of blood T cell repertoires in COVID-19. Data came from immunoSEQ multiplex PCR; TCRdb stores just in-frame clones and leaves some out. The data show 100,000 to 150,000 clones, approximately 84% seen once. Sequencing was done on a sample of peripheral blood. These receptors were collected from a man aged 55-75 years with acute or convalescent COVID-19.

J is TRBJ2-3 and V is TRBV19; TRBD1 is a possible D gene (6 bases). Germline CDR1 and CDR2: LNHDA and SQIVND (reference sequence). CDR3 length: 15 residues. V shed 6 bases and J shed 0 bases, with 13 bases lying between them. CDR3 amino acids: CASRPGQRSTDTQYF. In nucleotides, the CDR3 is TGTGCCAGTAGGCCGGGACAACGAAGCACAGATACGCAGTATTTT.

The genes are TRBV9 and TRBJ2-5, with D perhaps matching TRBD1 (6 bases). The CDR3 has 13 residues. Looked up from germline, CDR1 is SGDLS and CDR2 is YYNGEE. The V and J ends lost 4 bases and 7 bases respectively, with 14 bases between them. This chain's CDR3 is CASSPGTLGTQYF. The CDR3 DNA reads TGTGCCAGCAGCCCAGGGACATTGGGGACCCAGTACTTC.

V and J are TRBV2 and TRBJ2-3; D is possibly TRBD2 (7 bases). V lost 5 bases to trimming and J lost 4 bases, with 16 bases between them. CDR3 length equals 15 residues. The germline gives CDR1 SNHLY, CDR2 FYNNEI. The CDR3 sequence is CASSRLRGRADTQYF. The CDR3 DNA is TGTGCCAGCAGTCGCCTGCGGGGGCGCGCAGATACGCAGTATTTT.

This clone was found once. The chain couples TRBV2 to TRBJ1-4; D is undetermined. V lost 7 bases, J lost 0 bases, and 12 bases lay in between. The CDR3 is 15 amino acids. CDR1 and CDR2 from the germline V gene are SNHLY and FYNNEI. CDR3 DNA sequence: TGTGCCAGCATGGGAGGGCTAGCAACTAATGAAAAACTGTTTTTT. It specifies CASMGGLATNEKLFF.

The rearrangement joins TRBV6-5 to TRBJ1-3; TRBD1 agrees at 10 bases. CDR3 length: 16 amino acids. CDR1 and CDR2 from the germline V gene are MNHEY and SVGAGI. With 4 bases clipped from V and 3 bases from J, the junction kept 6 bases outside the gene matches. DNA for the CDR3: TGTGCCAGCAGTTCCCTGGGACAGGGGATTGGAAACACCATATATTTT. As protein: CASSSLGQGIGNTIYF.

The genes are TRBV6-5 and TRBJ1-4; a possible D gene is TRBD1 (5 bases). V was shortened by 7 bases and J by 0 bases, with 9 bases between the two germline ends. CDR1 is MNHEY, CDR2 SVGAGI, per germline. CDR3 length equals 14 residues. The CDR3 bases are TGTGCCAGCACCTTGACAGCAACTAATGAAAAACTGTTTTTT. Encoded protein: CASTLTATNEKLFF.

This clone was found a few times. The chain is built from TRBV5-1 and TRBJ2-2, with 7 bases lining up with TRBD2. V lost 4 bases to trimming and J lost 5 bases; unmatched junction nucleotides: 20. The CDR3 sequence is 19 residues long. Per germline, CDR1 SGHRS and CDR2 YFSETQ. This CDR3 reads CASSPPRVGGSPGTGELFF. The CDR3 nucleotides are TGCGCCAGCAGCCCTCCCCGAGTGGGCGGGAGTCCGGGGACCGGGGAGCTGTTTTTT.

Here the CDR3 reads CSVGSRGWQVNVGETQYF. In DNA form, the CDR3 reads TGCAGCGTTGGATCCAGGGGTTGGCAAGTCAATGTGGGGGAGACCCAGTACTTC. The chain joins TRBV29-1 to TRBJ2-5; D might be TRBD1 (6 bases). Deletions cut 4 bases from V and 5 bases from J, with 29 bases between. The CDR3 loop spans 18 amino acids. Germline lookup yields CDR1 SQVTM and CDR2 ANQGSEA.

The chain is built from TRBV5-1 and TRBJ1-2, with TRBD1 matching 9 bases. The CDR3 loop spans 15 amino acids. Germline V CDR1 and CDR2: SGHRS, YFSETQ. After removal of 4 bases from V and 4 bases from J, the junction contained 8 bases not matched to a gene. The CDR3 DNA reads as TGCGCCAGCAGCACCGAGGGACAGGGCGGCTATGGCTACACCTTC. It translates to CASSTEGQGGYGYTF. The full variable domain, in which reference TRBV5-1 and TRBJ1-2 provide the parts outside the CDR3, is KAGVTQTPRYLIKTRGQQVTLSCSPISGHRSVSWYQQTPGQGLQFLFEYFSETQRNKGNFPGRFSGRQFSNSRSEMNVSTLELGDSALYLCASSTEGQGGYGYTFGSGTRLTVV.

V is TRBV21-1 and J is TRBJ1-2; TRBD1 reflects the table's D call only, with no check against the DNA. TRBV21-1 is noted as a pseudogene. CDR3 length: 16 amino acids. CDR3 in amino acids: CASSKGRPDRLQGDTF. Here the CDR3 DNA reads TGTGCCAGCAGCAAAGGGCGCCCGGACCGGCTTCAGGGTGACACCTTC.

The chain is built from TRBV2 and TRBJ2-5; a weak D match, TRBD1 (5 bases). In germline, CDR1 is SNHLY, CDR2 FYNNEI. The CDR3 sequence is 15 residues long. The ends were cut back, 7 bases at V and 4 bases at J, with 19 bases in the middle. The CDR3 coding sequence is TGTGCCAGCAAGGGGCAGGGTTTGTTGAGAGAGACCCAGTACTTC. It is translated as CASKGQGLLRETQYF.

The rearrangement links TRBV5-1 to TRBJ2-1; D unclear. Germline V gene data show CDR1 as SGHRS and CDR2 as YFSETQ. The length of the CDR3 is 13 residues. V was cut by 2 bases and J by 4 bases, with 7 bases left in between. In nucleotides, the CDR3 is TGCGCCAGCAGCTTTTCAGCGTACAATGAGCAGTTCTTC. It yields the protein CASSFSAYNEQFF.

This clone turned up a few times. A read error may account for a junction end that differs from germline. The V gene is TRBV7-8, the J gene TRBJ1-4; TRBD1 matches at 7 bases. Germline lookup yields CDR1 SGHVS and CDR2 FQNEAQ. The CDR3 spans 13 residues. CDR3 loop: CASSPQGDRALAF. The DNA for the CDR3 is TGTGCCAGCAGCCCGCAAGGTGACAGGGCACTGGCTTTT.

V is TRBV7-9 and J is TRBJ2-1, with D possibly TRBD2 on 5 matching bases. The ends were cut back, 1 base at V and 11 bases at J, with 21 bases in the middle. From germline, CDR1 is SEHNR and CDR2 FQNEAQ (reference sequence). This CDR3 spans 16 amino acids. The CDR3 nucleotides are TGTGCCAGCAGCTTAGAAGGAGTGGTGCGGGCCCCGCAGCAGTTCTTC. Encoded protein: CASSLEGVVRAPQQFF.

The CDR3 DNA is TGCGCCAGCAGCCAGGCGAGGGAAGAAAAACTGTTTTTT. Translation: CASSQAREEKLFF. This chain joins TRBV4-1 and TRBJ1-4, with D unresolved. Trimming left V 3 bases short and J 8 bases short, with 10 bases between. The CDR3 sequence is 13 residues long. Germline-derived CDR1 and CDR2 are MGHRA and YSYEKL.

This clone was counted only a few times. The rearrangement uses TRBV24-1 and TRBJ1-2; D gene uncertain. Trimming removed 4 bases at V and 7 bases at J, with 21 bases between. The CDR3 is 16 amino acids. Germline V gene data show CDR1 as KGHDR and CDR2 as SFDVKD. The CDR3 coding sequence is TGTGCCACCAGTGACAGCCGGGCGGGCCTCAAGATTGGCTACACCTTC. Translation: CATSDSRAGLKIGYTF.

In DNA form, the CDR3 reads TGTGCCAGCAGCGGCCACCGGGGAACTGAAGCTTTCTTT. It encodes CASSGHRGTEAFF. This chain connects TRBV5-4 to TRBJ1-1; no definite D call. This CDR3 region has 13 residues. From germline, CDR1 is SGHNT and CDR2 YYREEE (reference sequence). Trimming left V 4 bases short and J 5 bases short, with 12 bases between. The variable domain in full, completed from reference TRBV5-4 and TRBJ1-1, reads ETGVTQSPTHLIKTRGQQVTLRCSSQSGHNTVSWYQQALGQGPQFIFQYYREEENGRGNFPPRFSGLQFPNYSSELNVNALELDDSALYLCASSGHRGTEAFFGQGTRLTVV.